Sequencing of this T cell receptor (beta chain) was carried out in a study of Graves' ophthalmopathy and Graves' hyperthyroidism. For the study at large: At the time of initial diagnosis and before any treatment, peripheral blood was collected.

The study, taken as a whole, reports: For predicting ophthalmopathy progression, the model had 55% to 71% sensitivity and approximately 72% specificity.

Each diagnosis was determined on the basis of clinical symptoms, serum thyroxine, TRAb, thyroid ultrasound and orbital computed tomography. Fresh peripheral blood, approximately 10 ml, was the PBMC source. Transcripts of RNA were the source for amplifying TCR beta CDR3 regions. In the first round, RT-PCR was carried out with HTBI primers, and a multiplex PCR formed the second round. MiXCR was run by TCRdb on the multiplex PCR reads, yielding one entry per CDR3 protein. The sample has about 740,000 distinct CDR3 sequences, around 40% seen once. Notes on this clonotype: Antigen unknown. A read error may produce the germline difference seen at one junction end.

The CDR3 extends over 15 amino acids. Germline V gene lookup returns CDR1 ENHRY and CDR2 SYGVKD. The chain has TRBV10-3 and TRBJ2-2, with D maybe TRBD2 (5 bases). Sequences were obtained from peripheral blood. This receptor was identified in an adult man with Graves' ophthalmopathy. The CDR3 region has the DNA TGTGCCAGCAGTTATGTGGACTCCTACACCGGGGAGCTGTTTTTT. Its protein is CASSYVDSYTGELFF.